Below, 17 T cell receptor beta chains from the same sample are listed, as sequenced in a study of identical twins. TCRdb called the 5' RACE reads again in MiXCR, with one record for every CDR3 protein. The table shows fewer than 450,000 distinct CDR3 sequences, with approximately 9.1% occurring only once. Sequenced sample: naive T cells sorted from blood. All receptors come from a woman between 50 and 59 years old in good health.

In nucleotides, the CDR3 is TGTGCCAGCGGAATACTAGCGGGAGTTGGAGAGACCCAGTACTTC. This codes for CASGILAGVGETQYF. The chain employs TRBV9 and TRBJ2-5; 11 bases are shared with TRBD2. The germline V gene encodes CDR1 SGDLS and CDR2 YYNGEE. J was trimmed by 4 bases and V by 7 bases; bases with no gene match: 9. CDR3 length: 15 amino acids.

This clonotype occurred many times. This chain links TRBV5-1 with TRBJ2-3; the D gene is possibly TRBD2 (6 bases). Germline V gene sequence: CDR1 SGHRS, CDR2 YFSETQ. The CDR3 loop spans 16 amino acids. The ends were cut back, 1 base at V and 2 bases at J, with 14 bases in the middle. The CDR3 DNA sequence: TGCGCCAGCAGCTTGCGGGGCGGGACCCCCACAGATACGCAGTATTTT. Its translation: CASSLRGGTPTDTQYF.

This clonotype has a handful of counts. V usage is TRBV5-1 and J usage is TRBJ2-3; D possibly corresponds to TRBD2 (5 bases). This CDR3 spans 13 amino acids. Trimming left V 4 bases short and J 4 bases short, with 10 bases between. The V gene's germline CDR1 is SGHRS and CDR2 YFSETQ. This CDR3 is CASSRGTADTQYF. The DNA of the CDR3 is TGCGCCAGCAGCCGGGGTACCGCAGATACGCAGTATTTT.

The chain recombines TRBV2 with TRBJ2-5; D unresolved. CDR1 is SNHLY, CDR2 FYNNEI, per germline. Trimming pared 4 bases from V and 6 bases from J, leaving 15 bases between. This CDR3 has 14 residues. CDR3 in DNA: TGTGCCAGCAGTGGCGGAGTGGTGGTTCAGACCCAGTACTTC. Translation: CASSGGVVVQTQYF. The full variable domain, rest sourced from reference TRBV2 and TRBJ2-5, is EPEVTQTPSHQVTQMGQEVILRCVPISNHLYFYWYRQILGQKVEFLVSFYNNEISEKSEIFDDQFSVERPDGSNFTLKIRSTKLEDSAMYFCASSGGVVVQTQYFGPGTRLLVL.

The chain recombines TRBV12-3 or TRBV12-4 with TRBJ1-1; D ambiguous. With 2 bases removed from V and 1 base from J, the gap between germline ends came to 14 bases. CDR3 length equals 16 residues. DNA for the CDR3: TGTGCCAGCAGTTTACTGGTGGGTTCAAGGAACACTGAAGCTTTCTTT. As protein: CASSLLVGSRNTEAFF.

The chain couples TRBV11-3 to TRBJ2-3; 10 bases fit TRBD2. The V segment lost 8 bases and the J segment 6 bases; nucleotides outside the gene matches: 17. CDR1 and CDR2 from the germline V gene are SGHNT and YENEEA. This CDR3 has 17 amino acids. The CDR3 DNA reads TGTGCCAGCGGCTCTCCCTTCAGCGGGGGGGACTCGGATACGCAGTATTTT. This codes for CASGSPFSGGDSDTQYF.

This clonotype was counted between two and nine times. The rearrangement links TRBV5-1 to TRBJ2-5; tentatively, D is TRBD1 or TRBD2 (5 bases each). Germline V gives CDR1 SGHRS, CDR2 YFSETQ. Trimming removed 4 bases at V and 4 bases at J, with 11 bases between. CDR3 length: 13 residues. The CDR3 region is CASSTGTGETQYF. The CDR3 nucleotides read TGCGCCAGCAGCACCGGGACGGGAGAGACCCAGTACTTC.

The table lists this clonotype with a few counts. This sequence joins TRBV7-9 and TRBJ2-1, with 9 bases aligning to TRBD2. There are 16 residues in the CDR3. J was trimmed by 2 bases and V by 6 bases; bases with no gene match: 8. Looked up from germline, CDR1 is SEHNR and CDR2 is FQNEAQ (reference sequence). This CDR3 reads CASRHGGGRAYNEQFF. The CDR3 nucleotides are TGTGCCAGCAGGCATGGGGGCGGGAGGGCCTACAATGAGCAGTTCTTC.

This clonotype turned up a few times. CDR3: CASSGSYRQANTGELFF. In nucleotides, the CDR3 is TGCGCCAGCAGCGGAAGTTATCGTCAGGCTAACACCGGGGAGCTGTTTTTT. V is TRBV5-1 and J is TRBJ2-2; D ambiguous. V gave up 4 bases and J gave up 2 bases, with 18 bases separating them. The germline V gene encodes CDR1 SGHRS and CDR2 YFSETQ. The CDR3 totals 17 residues.

This clonotype showed up just a few times. The V call is TRBV11-2, the J call TRBJ2-7, with TRBD2 matching over 11 bases. With V trimmed by 2 bases and J by 3 bases, 15 bases remained unmatched. The CDR3 consists of 19 residues. Germline V gives CDR1 SGHAT, CDR2 FQNNGV. Here the CDR3 reads CASSLTPELAGGPSYEQYV. The CDR3, as DNA: TGTGCCAGCAGCTTAACCCCAGAATTAGCGGGAGGGCCAAGCTACGAGCAGTACGTC.

The gene calls are TRBV5-5 and TRBJ2-3; D uncertain. Germline values: CDR1 SGHKS, CDR2 YYEKEE (reference sequence). The CDR3 covers 12 residues. Trimming left V 5 bases short and J 4 bases short, with 8 bases between. The DNA for the CDR3 is TGTGCCAGCAGTTCTGTCGCAGATACGCAGTATTTT. As protein: CASSSVADTQYF.

In this sample, this clonotype turned up a few times. This rearrangement joins TRBV5-1 to TRBJ2-7, with TRBD2 matching over 12 bases. Germline lookup yields CDR1 SGHRS and CDR2 YFSETQ. Trimming took 4 bases from V and 6 from J; bases not matched to a gene: 8. The CDR3 loop spans 15 amino acids. CDR3 DNA sequence: TGCGCCAGCAGCCAAACTAGCGGGAGGTTCTCCGAGCAGTACGTC. As protein: CASSQTSGRFSEQYV.

This clonotype was seen more than once but under ten times. V and J are TRBV25-1 and TRBJ2-5; D unresolved. The CDR3 is 13 residues long. Germline CDR1 and CDR2: MGHDK and SYGVNS. Trimming cost V 6 bases and J 5 bases, with 13 bases left between them. CDR3 sequence reads: CASSEPGRETQYF. CDR3 coding DNA: TGTGCCAGCAGCGAACCAGGAAGGGAGACCCAGTACTTC.

This rearrangement joins TRBV25-1 to TRBJ2-2; the D call may be TRBD1 or TRBD2 (5 bases each). Germline assignment: CDR1 MGHDK and CDR2 SYGVNS. V shed 2 bases and J shed 7 bases, with 5 bases lying between them. The CDR3 loop spans 12 amino acids. The DNA for the CDR3 is TGTGCCAGCAGTGAAGGGGGCGGGGAGCTGTTTTTT. This sequence encodes CASSEGGGELFF. The full variable domain, with the rest looked up from reference TRBV25-1 and TRBJ2-2, is EADIYQTPRYLVIGTGKKITLECSQTMGHDKMYWYQQDPGMELHLIHYSYGVNSTEKGDLSSESTVSRIRTEHFPLTLESARPSHTSQYLCASSEGGGELFFGEGSRLTVL.

This clonotype came up many times. The gene calls are TRBV7-7 and TRBJ2-1, with D possibly matching TRBD2 (5 bases). V lost 1 base, J lost 7 bases, and 11 bases lay in between. The CDR3 spans 14 residues. Germline V gene data show CDR1 as SSHAT and CDR2 as FNYEAQ (reference sequence). DNA of the CDR3: TGTGCCAGCAGCTTAGGTGGAGAGGGAAATGAGCAGTTCTTC. Its translation is CASSLGGEGNEQFF.

The chain uses TRBV7-8 and TRBJ2-2; D unresolved. In germline, CDR1 is SGHVS, CDR2 FQNEAQ. Between the trimmed V and J ends, which lost 1 base and 7 bases, there was a span of 10 bases. There are 14 residues in the CDR3. For the CDR3, the DNA is TGTGCCAGCAGCTTAGATGGTTGGGGCGGGGAGCTGTTTTTT. This gives the protein CASSLDGWGGELFF.

This clonotype came up a few times. The V and J genes are TRBV7-6 and TRBJ2-3; the D gene is possibly TRBD2 (7 bases). The V gene's germline CDR1 is SGHVS and CDR2 FNYEAQ. Trimming took 6 bases from V and 5 from J, leaving 21 bases between them. The CDR3 runs to 16 residues. The CDR3 DNA reads TGTGCCAGCAGTTCAGCGGGGCGGGGGCGGAAAGATACGCAGTATTTT. It codes for CASSSAGRGRKDTQYF.